This T cell receptor beta chain was found in a study of T cell changes during pregnancy in multiple sclerosis. Germline V gene sequence: CDR1 SGHRS, CDR2 YFSETQ. Trimming cost V 4 bases and J 6 bases; bases outside gene matches: 12. This CDR3 spans 15 amino acids. Libraries were prepared by immunoSEQ multiplex PCR; TCRdb keeps only in-frame clonotypes and omits some of them. The sample lists some 100,000 clones, approximately 90% occurring once. This receptor was identified in a female donor with multiple sclerosis, enrolled in a pregnancy study. V and J are TRBV5-1 and TRBJ2-7; TRBD1 matches at 8 bases. The sample in question was peripheral blood, obtained in the second trimester of pregnancy. CDR3 sequence reads: CASSLVPGGESEQYF. In DNA, the CDR3 is TGCGCCAGCAGCCTAGTTCCAGGGGGCGAATCCGAGCAGTACTTC.